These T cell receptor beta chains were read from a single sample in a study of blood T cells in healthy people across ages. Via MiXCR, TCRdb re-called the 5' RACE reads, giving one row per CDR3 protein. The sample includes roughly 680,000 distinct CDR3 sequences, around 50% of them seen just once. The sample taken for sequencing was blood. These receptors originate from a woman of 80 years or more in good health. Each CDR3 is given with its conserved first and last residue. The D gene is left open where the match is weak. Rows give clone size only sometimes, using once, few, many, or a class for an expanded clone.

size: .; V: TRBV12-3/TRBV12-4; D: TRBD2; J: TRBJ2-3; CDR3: CASSRTRVGSGTQYF; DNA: TGTGCCAGCAGTCGGACTAGAGTGGGTTCAGGTACGCAGTATTTT
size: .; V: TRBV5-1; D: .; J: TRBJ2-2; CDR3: CASGELANTGELFF; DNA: TGCGCCAGCGGTGAGCTGGCGAACACCGGGGAGCTGTTTTTT
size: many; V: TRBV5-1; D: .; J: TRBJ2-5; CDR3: CASGAQETQYF; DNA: TGCGCCAGCGGGGCCCAAGAGACCCAGTACTTC
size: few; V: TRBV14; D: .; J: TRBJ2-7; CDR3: CASSQDLSYEQYF; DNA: TGTGCCAGCAGCCAAGATCTATCCTACGAGCAGTACTTC
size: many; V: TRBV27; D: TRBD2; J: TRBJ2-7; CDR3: CASSLMASGTYEQYF; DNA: TGTGCCAGCAGTTTAATGGCTAGCGGCACCTACGAGCAGTACTTC
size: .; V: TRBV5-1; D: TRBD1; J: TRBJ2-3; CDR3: CASTPDRGQSDTQYF; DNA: TGCGCCAGCACCCCGGACAGGGGGCAATCAGATACGCAGTATTTT
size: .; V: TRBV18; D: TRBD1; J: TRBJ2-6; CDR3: CASSPVGQGVSGANVLTF; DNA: TGTGCCAGCTCACCCGTGGGACAGGGGGTCTCTGGGGCCAACGTCCTGACTTTC
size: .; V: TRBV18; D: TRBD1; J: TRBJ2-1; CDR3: CASSPAGTDYNEQFF; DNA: TGTGCCAGCTCACCAGCAGGGACAGACTACAATGAGCAGTTCTTC
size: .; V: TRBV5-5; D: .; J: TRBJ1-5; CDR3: CASSLAPSVRNQPQHF; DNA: TGTGCCAGCAGCTTGGCCCCTTCCGTCAGAAATCAGCCCCAGCATTTT
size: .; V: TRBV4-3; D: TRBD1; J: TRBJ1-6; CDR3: CASSQRQGLSSPLHF; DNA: TGCGCCAGCAGCCAACGACAGGGGCTCAGTTCACCCCTCCACTTT
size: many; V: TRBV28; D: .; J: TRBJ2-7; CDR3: CASTEAGTAISYEQYF; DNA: TGTGCCAGCACCGAAGCCGGGACTGCTATCTCCTACGAGCAGTACTTC
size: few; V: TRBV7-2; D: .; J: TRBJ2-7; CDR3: CASSPPGGAEYNEQYF; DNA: TGTGCCAGCAGCCCTCCTGGGGGGGCCGAATACAATGAGCAGTACTTC
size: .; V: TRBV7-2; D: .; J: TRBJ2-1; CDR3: CASSLDRVQFF; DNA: TGTGCCAGCAGCTTAGACAGGGTGCAGTTCTTC
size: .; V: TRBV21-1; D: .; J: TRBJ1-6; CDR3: CASSKDRGENSPLHF; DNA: TGTGCCAGCAGCAAAGACAGGGGCGAAAATTCACCCCTCCACTTT
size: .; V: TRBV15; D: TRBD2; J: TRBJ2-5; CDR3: CATSRSGLETQYF; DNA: TGTGCCACCAGCCGTAGCGGGTTGGAGACCCAGTACTTC
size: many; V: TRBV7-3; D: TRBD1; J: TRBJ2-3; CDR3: CASSPGQGAVDTQYF; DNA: TGTGCCAGCAGCCCGGGACAGGGGGCCGTAGATACGCAGTATTTT
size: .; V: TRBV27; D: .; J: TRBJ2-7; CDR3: CASSFSLFSYEQYF; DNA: TGTGCCAGCAGTTTCTCTCTATTTTCATACGAGCAGTACTTC
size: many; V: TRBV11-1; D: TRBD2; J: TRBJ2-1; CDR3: CASSLDGGGYSYNEQFF; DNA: TGTGCCAGCAGCTTAGACGGGGGGGGCTACTCCTACAATGAGCAGTTCTTC
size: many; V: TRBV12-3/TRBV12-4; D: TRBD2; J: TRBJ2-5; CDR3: CASKPAGYQETQYF; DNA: TGTGCCAGCAAACCAGCGGGGTACCAAGAGACCCAGTACTTC
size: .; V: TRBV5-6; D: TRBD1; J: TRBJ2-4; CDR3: CASSRRGAKNIQYF; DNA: TGTGCCAGCAGCCGCAGGGGGGCCAAAAACATTCAGTACTTC
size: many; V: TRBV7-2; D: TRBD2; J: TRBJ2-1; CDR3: CASSFTSGGWDEQFF; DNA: TGTGCCAGCAGCTTTACTAGCGGGGGGTGGGATGAGCAGTTCTTC
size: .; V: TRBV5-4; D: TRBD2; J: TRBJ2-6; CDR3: CASSTRTSGRFNSGANVLTF; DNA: TGTGCCAGCAGCACGAGGACTAGCGGGAGATTTAACTCTGGGGCCAACGTCCTGACTTTC
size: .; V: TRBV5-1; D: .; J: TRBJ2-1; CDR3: CASEGGGPLDEQFF; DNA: TGCGCCAGCGAGGGGGGAGGGCCGTTGGATGAGCAGTTCTTC
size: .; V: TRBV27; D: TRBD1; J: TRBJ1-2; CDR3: CASSLVGAGQINYGYTF; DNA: TGTGCCAGCAGTTTAGTGGGCGCGGGACAGATTAACTATGGCTACACCTTC
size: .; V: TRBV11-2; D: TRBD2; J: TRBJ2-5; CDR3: CVSGGFYNEQYF; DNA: TGTGTCAGCGGGGGCTTTTACAATGAGCAGTACTTC
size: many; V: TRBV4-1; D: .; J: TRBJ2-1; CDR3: CASSQGQGPYNEQFF; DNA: TGCGCCAGCAGCCAAGGGCAGGGCCCCTACAATGAGCAGTTCTTC
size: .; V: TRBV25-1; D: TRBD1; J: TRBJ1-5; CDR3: CAPRQGRTVNQPQHF; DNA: TGTGCCCCAAGACAGGGAAGGACGGTGAATCAGCCCCAGCATTTT